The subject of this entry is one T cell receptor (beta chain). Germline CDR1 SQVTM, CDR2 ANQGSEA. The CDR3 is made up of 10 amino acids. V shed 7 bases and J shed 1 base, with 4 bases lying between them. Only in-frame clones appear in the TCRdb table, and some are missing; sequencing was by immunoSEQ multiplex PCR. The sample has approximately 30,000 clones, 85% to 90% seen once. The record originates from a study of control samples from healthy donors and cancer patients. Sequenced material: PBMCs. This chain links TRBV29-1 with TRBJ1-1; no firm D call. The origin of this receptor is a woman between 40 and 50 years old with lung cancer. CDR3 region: CSGRNTEAFF. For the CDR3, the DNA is TGCAGCGGCAGGAACACTGAAGCTTTCTTT.